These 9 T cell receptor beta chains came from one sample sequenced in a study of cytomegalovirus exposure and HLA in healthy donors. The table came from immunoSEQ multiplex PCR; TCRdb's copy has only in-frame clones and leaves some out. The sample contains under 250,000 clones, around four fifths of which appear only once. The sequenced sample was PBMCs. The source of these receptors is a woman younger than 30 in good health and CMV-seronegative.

The CDR3 DNA is TGTGCCAGCAGCTCGACAGGCCGTAGGAGTGGCTACACCTTC. This codes for CASSSTGRRSGYTF. The genes are TRBV7-9 and TRBJ1-2; possible D gene TRBD1, 6 bases. The V end lost 4 bases, the J end lost 7 bases, and 16 bases lay between the germline ends. Germline values: CDR1 SEHNR, CDR2 FQNEAQ (reference sequence). This CDR3 spans 14 amino acids.

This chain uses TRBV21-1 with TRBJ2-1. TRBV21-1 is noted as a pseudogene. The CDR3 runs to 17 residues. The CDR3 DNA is TGTGCCAGCAGCAAACGAAGGGTCCCCGAAGCTTACAATGAGCAGTTCTTC. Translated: CASSKRRVPEAYNEQFF.

CDR3 nucleotides: TGTGCCAGCAGTCCACGCGGCAGGGTGGACATTCAGTACTTC. The encoded protein is CASSPRGRVDIQYF. The chain has TRBV6-6 and TRBJ2-4, with D perhaps TRBD1 (5 bases). V lost 5 bases and J lost 8, with 16 bases in between. The CDR3 has 14 amino acids. Germline CDR1 is MNHNY and CDR2 is SVGAGI (reference sequence).

Here the CDR3 reads CASSRGDSPGKPQHF. DNA for the CDR3: TGTGCCAGCAGCAGGGGGGACAGCCCAGGGAAGCCCCAGCATTTT. This sequence joins TRBV5-6 and TRBJ1-5, with 7 bases identical to TRBD1. The V segment lost 4 bases and the J segment 8 bases; nucleotides outside the gene matches: 12. The CDR3 is 15 amino acids. CDR1 is SGHDT, CDR2 YYEEEE, per germline. Full variable domain (outside the CDR3, taken from reference TRBV5-6 and TRBJ1-5): DAGVTQSPTHLIKTRGQQVTLRCSPKSGHDTVSWYQQALGQGPQFIFQYYEEEERQRGNFPDRFSGHQFPNYSSELNVNALLLGDSALYLCASSRGDSPGKPQHFGDGTRLSIL.

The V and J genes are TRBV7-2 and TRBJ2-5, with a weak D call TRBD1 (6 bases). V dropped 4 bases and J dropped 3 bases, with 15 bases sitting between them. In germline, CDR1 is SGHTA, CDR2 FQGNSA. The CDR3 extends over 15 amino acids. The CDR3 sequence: CASSSSYRAEETQYF. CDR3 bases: TGTGCCAGCAGCTCATCATACAGGGCTGAAGAGACCCAGTACTTC.

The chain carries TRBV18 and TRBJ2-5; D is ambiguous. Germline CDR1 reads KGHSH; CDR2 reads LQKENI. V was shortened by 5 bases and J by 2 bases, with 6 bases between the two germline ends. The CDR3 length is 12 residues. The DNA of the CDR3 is TGTGCCAGCTCAACATTTCAAGAGACCCAGTACTTC. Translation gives CASSTFQETQYF.

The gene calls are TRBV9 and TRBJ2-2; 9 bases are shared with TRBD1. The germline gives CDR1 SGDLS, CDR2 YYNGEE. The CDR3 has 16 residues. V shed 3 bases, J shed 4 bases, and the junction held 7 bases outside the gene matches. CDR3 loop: CASSGPGTGITGELFF. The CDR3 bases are TGTGCCAGCAGCGGCCCCGGGACAGGGATCACCGGGGAGCTGTTTTTT.

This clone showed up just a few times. The CDR3 DNA reads TGCGCCAGCAGCTTGTTGCAGGGGGTAGGAGCTGAAGCTTTCTTT. It translates to CASSLLQGVGAEAFF. The V call is TRBV5-1, the J call TRBJ1-1; the match to TRBD1 covers 7 bases. V dropped 1 base and J dropped 6; count of bases not matched to a gene: 9. The CDR3 is 15 residues long. In germline, CDR1 is SGHRS, CDR2 YFSETQ.

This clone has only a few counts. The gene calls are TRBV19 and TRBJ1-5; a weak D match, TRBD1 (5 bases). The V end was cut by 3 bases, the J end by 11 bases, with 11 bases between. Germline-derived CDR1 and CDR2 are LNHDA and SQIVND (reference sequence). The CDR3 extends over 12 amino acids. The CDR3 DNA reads TGTGCCAGTAGTATTGAGGGGAAGGCCCAGCATTTT. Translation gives CASSIEGKAQHF.